These 9 T cell receptor beta chains originate from one sample sequenced in a study of blood T cell repertoires in COVID-19. Only in-frame clones appear in the TCRdb table, and some are missing; sequencing was by immunoSEQ multiplex PCR. The sample contains more than 110,000 clones, 82% of which appear only once. The sequencing sample was made of peripheral blood. These receptors all come from an elderly woman with acute or convalescent COVID-19.

The chain recombines TRBV27 with TRBJ2-7; D unclear. The V gene lost 0 bases and the J gene lost 3 bases, with 6 bases spanning the gap. From germline, CDR1 is MNHEY and CDR2 SMNVEV (reference sequence). This CDR3 region has 13 residues. Here the CDR3 reads CASSLSRLYEQYF. In DNA form, the CDR3 reads TGTGCCAGCAGTTTATCTCGTCTCTACGAGCAGTACTTC.

The J gene is TRBJ2-7, the V gene TRBV11-2; D remains ambiguous. The germline gives CDR1 SGHAT, CDR2 FQNNGV. Trimming shortened V by 4 bases and J by 7 bases, and 17 bases separated the two germline ends. CDR3 length: 14 amino acids. The CDR3 coding sequence is TGTGCCAGCAGCTATGGCGGTCCCGTCGTGGAGCAGTACTTC. Amino acids: CASSYGGPVVEQYF.

This chain links TRBV18 with TRBJ1-5; D may be TRBD1 (5 bases). The CDR3 has 15 residues. Trimming cost V 4 bases and J 4 bases, with 14 bases left between them. CDR1 is KGHSH, CDR2 LQKENI, per germline. The CDR3 here is CASSRRDGGNQPQHF. CDR3 in DNA: TGTGCCAGCTCACGACGGGACGGGGGGAATCAGCCCCAGCATTTT.

The V and J genes are TRBV6-1 and TRBJ1-3; weak D call: TRBD1 (5 bases). Germline V gene sequence: CDR1 MNHNS, CDR2 SASEGT. V was pared by 4 bases and J by 2 bases, with 15 bases between. The length of the CDR3 is 16 residues. The CDR3 spells CASSVHGREAGNTIYF. CDR3 coding DNA: TGTGCCAGCAGTGTCCACGGCAGGGAGGCTGGAAACACCATATATTTT.

The count of this clone is one. The V call is TRBV15, the J call TRBJ2-3, with TRBD1 identical over 9 bases. The V gene's germline CDR1 is LNHNV and CDR2 YYDKDF (reference sequence). This CDR3 spans 15 amino acids. After removal of 5 bases from V and 4 bases from J, the junction contained 7 bases not matched to a gene. In DNA, the CDR3 is TGTGCCACCAGCGGCACAGGGGGCAGGGCAGATACGCAGTATTTT. Translated: CATSGTGGRADTQYF.

The V gene is TRBV7-6, the J gene TRBJ1-3; 7 positions match TRBD1. The CDR3 consists of 15 residues. The trim removed 4 bases at V and 8 bases at J, leaving 11 bases unmatched. Germline CDR1 and CDR2: SGHVS and FNYEAQ. The CDR3 DNA reads TGTGCCAGCAGCTCCCGGGACAGTTTTAGCGACACCATATATTTT. Encoded protein: CASSSRDSFSDTIYF.

This clone has just a few counts. V usage is TRBV6-1 and J usage is TRBJ2-7, with D maybe TRBD1 (5 bases). This CDR3 has 15 amino acids. The V gene's germline CDR1 is MNHNS and CDR2 SASEGT. V gave up 1 base and J gave up 6 bases, with 16 bases separating them. The CDR3 sequence: CASSEGLGLGSEQYF. CDR3 DNA: TGTGCCAGCAGTGAAGGATTGGGGCTGGGAAGCGAGCAGTACTTC.

The chain has TRBV19 and TRBJ2-7, with TRBD1 matching over 10 bases. CDR1 and CDR2 from the germline V gene are LNHDA and SQIVND (reference sequence). Unmatched junction bases numbered 12, after V lost 5 bases and J lost 5 bases. The CDR3 consists of 16 residues. In DNA form, the CDR3 reads TGTGCCAGTAGTTCCCTGATACGGGACAGGGGACACGAGCAGTACTTC. This sequence encodes CASSSLIRDRGHEQYF.

This chain connects TRBV7-9 to TRBJ1-5; D is ambiguous. Germline CDR1 and CDR2: SEHNR and FQNEAQ (reference sequence). V lost 4 bases, J lost 2 bases, and 12 bases lay in between. The CDR3 is 15 amino acids. CDR3 nucleotide sequence: TGTGCCAGCAGCTCGGGAGGCGGGGGCAATCAGCCCCAGCATTTT. This translates into CASSSGGGGNQPQHF.